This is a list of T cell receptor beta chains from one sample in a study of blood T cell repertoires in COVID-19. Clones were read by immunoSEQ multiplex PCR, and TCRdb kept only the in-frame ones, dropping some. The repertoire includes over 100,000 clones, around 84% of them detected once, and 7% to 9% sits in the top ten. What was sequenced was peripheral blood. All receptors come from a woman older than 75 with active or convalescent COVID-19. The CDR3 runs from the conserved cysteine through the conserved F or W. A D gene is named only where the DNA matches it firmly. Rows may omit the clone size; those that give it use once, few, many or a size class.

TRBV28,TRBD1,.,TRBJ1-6,TGTGCCAGCAGCCCGGGACAGGGTAATTCACCCCTCCACTTT,CASSPGQGNSPLHF
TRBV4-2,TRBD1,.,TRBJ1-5,TGTGCCAGCAGCCCACTCGACAGGGGGCCGGGTCAGCCCCAGCATTTT,CASSPLDRGPGQPQHF
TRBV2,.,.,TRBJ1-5,TGTGCCAGCCTATCCCCAGGGTTGGGTCAGCCCCAGCATTTT,CASLSPGLGQPQHF
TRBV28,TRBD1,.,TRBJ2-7,TGTGCCAGCAGGTTTCCCGGGACAGGGGCGAACTACGAGCAGTACTTC,CASRFPGTGANYEQYF
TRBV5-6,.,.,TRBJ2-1,TGTGCCAGCAGCTTAATCCTCCACAATGAGCAGTTCTTC,CASSLILHNEQFF
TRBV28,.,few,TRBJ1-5,TGTGCCAGCAGTTTATCAGGATATAGCAATCAGCCCCAGCATTTT,CASSLSGYSNQPQHF
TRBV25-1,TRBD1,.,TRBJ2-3,TGTGCCAGCAGTGAATATCGGGCAGGGGGCTTGACAGATACGCAGTATTTT,CASSEYRAGGLTDTQYF
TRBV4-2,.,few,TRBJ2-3,TGTGCCAGCAGCCAAGTGGAAGGGACTCCCACAGATACGCAGTATTTT,CASSQVEGTPTDTQYF
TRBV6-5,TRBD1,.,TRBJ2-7,TGTGCCAGCAGTTACTCCGACAGGGGGGCCTACGAGCAGTACTTC,CASSYSDRGAYEQYF
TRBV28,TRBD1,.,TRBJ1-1,TGTGCCAGTACCACCGGGACAGTGAGGAACACTGAAGCTTTCTTT,CASTTGTVRNTEAFF
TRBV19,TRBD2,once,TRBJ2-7,TGTGCCAGTAGTTTTGGCACTAGCGGCCTTTGGGAGCAGTACTTC,CASSFGTSGLWEQYF
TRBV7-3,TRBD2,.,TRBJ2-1,TGTGCCAGCAGCTGGAGCGGGAGGCTGGACAATGAGCAGTTCTTC,CASSWSGRLDNEQFF
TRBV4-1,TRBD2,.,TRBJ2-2,TGCGCCAGCAGCCAAGAGGGGACTAGCGGGATTTTTGGCGGGGAGCTGTTTTTT,CASSQEGTSGIFGGELFF
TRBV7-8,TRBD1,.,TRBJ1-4,TGTGCCAGCAGCTCCTGGGACAGGGGTGGGGAAAAACTGTTTTTT,CASSSWDRGGEKLFF
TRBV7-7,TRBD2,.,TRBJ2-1,TGTGCTAGCAGCTTTTTTCCCACTAGCGGAAGGGTGAGGGGGTCCTACAATGAGCAGTTCTTC,CASSFFPTSGRVRGSYNEQFF
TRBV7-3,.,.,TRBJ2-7,TGTGCCAGCAGCTTAGGCGGGACCTACGAGCAGTACTTC,CASSLGGTYEQYF
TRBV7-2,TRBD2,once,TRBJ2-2,TGTGCCAGCAGCTTAACGGCTAGCGGGAGGGGTACCGGGGAGCTGTTTTTT,CASSLTASGRGTGELFF
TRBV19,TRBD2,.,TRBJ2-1,TGTGCCAGTAGTATAGAGGCAGCGGGAGTACGTGAGCAGTTCTTC,CASSIEAAGVREQFF
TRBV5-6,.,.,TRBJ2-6,TGTGCCAGCAGCTTGGTGTCAGGGACTGCTGGGGCCAACGTCCTGACTTTC,CASSLVSGTAGANVLTF
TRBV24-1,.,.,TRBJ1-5,TGTGCCACGCAGAGTGCGACAGTTGAGAATCAGCCCCAGCATTTT,CATQSATVENQPQHF
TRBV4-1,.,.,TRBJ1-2,TGCGCCAGCAGCCAAGATCCACTCTATGGCTACACCTTC,CASSQDPLYGYTF
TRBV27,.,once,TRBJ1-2,TGTGCCAGCAGATCGGGGGGGCAAGGGGGCTACACCTTC,CASRSGGQGGYTF